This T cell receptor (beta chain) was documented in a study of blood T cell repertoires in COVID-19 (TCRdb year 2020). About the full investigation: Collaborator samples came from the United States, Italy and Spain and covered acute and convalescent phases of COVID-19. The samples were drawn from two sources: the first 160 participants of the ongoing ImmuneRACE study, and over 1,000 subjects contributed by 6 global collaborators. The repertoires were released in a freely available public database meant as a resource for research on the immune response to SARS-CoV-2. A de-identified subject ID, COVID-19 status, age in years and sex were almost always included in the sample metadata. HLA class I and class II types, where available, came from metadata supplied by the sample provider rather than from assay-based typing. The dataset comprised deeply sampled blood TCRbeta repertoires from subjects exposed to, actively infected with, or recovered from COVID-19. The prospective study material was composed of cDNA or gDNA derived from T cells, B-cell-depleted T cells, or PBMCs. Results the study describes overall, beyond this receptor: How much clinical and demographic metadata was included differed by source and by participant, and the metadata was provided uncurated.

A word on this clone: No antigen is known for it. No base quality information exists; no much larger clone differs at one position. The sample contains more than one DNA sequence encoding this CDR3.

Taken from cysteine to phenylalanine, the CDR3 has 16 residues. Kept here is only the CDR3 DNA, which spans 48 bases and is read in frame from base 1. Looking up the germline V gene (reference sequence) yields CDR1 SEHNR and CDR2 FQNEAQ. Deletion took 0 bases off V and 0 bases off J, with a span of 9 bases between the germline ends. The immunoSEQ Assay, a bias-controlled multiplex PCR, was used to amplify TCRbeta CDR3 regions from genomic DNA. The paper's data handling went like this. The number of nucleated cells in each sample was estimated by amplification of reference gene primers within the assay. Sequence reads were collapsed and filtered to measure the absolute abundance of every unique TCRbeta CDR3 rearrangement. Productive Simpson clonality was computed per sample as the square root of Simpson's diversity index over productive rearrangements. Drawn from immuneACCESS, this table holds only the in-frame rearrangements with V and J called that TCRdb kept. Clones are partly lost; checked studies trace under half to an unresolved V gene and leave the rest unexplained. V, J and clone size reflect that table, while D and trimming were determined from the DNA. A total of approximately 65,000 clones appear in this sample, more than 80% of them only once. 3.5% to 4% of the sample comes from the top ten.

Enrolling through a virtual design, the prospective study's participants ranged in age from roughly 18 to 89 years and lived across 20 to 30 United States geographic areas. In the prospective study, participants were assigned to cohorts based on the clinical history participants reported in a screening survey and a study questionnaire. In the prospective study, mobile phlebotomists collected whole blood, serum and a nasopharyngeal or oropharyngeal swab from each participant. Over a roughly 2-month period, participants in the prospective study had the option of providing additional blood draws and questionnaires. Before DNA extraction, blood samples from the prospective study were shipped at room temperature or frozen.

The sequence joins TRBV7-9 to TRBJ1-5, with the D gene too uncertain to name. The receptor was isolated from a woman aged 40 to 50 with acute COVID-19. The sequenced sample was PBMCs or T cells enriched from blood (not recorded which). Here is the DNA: TGTGCCAGCAGCTTAGCAAGCGGTTATAGCAATCAGCCCCAGCATTTT. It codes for CASSLASGYSNQPQHF.